This T cell receptor (beta chain) emerged from a study of T cells in Graves' hyperthyroidism and ophthalmopathy. V was trimmed by 6 bases and J by 1 base, leaving 18 bases between them. This CDR3 is built from 16 residues. Each person with ophthalmopathy scored at least 3 on the Clinical Activity Score, reached NOSPECS grade 4 or higher, and had been ill under 3 months. The study excluded patients with uncontrolled infection, other autoimmune disease, pregnancy or lactation. Fresh 10 ml peripheral blood yielded PBMCs. This clonotype was counted at least ten times. TCR beta CDR3 region amplification was performed from RNA transcripts. During a first-round RT-PCR of the TCR CDR3, the HTBI primer set was used. TCRdb independently ran MiXCR on the multiplex PCR reads; one entry per CDR3 protein. In the table there are roughly 500,000 distinct CDR3 sequences, roughly 24% of which are singletons.

This sequence originates from a woman aged 25-40 years with Graves' ophthalmopathy. Sequences were obtained from blood. The rearrangement links TRBV12-3 or TRBV12-4 to TRBJ1-2; D is ambiguous. The CDR3 sequence: CASSSSKRTINYGYTF. CDR3 bases: TGTGCCAGCAGCTCATCCAAAAGGACTATTAACTATGGCTACACCTTC.